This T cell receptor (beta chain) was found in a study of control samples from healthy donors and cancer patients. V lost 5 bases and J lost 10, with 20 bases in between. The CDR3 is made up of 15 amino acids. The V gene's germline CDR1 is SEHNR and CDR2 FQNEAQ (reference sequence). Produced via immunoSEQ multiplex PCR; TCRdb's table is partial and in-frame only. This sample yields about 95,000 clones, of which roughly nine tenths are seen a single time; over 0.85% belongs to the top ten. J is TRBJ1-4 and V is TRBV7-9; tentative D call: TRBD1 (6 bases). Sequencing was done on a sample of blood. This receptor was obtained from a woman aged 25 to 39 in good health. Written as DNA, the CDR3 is TGTGCCAGCAGCAATCGGGGGCAGGGGAAAGGAAAACTGTTTTTT. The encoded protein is CASSNRGQGKGKLFF.